The clone carrying this T cell receptor (beta chain) was recorded a few times. CDR3 length equals 14 residues. CDR1 and CDR2 from the germline V gene are SGHRS and YFSETQ. With V trimmed by 2 bases and J by 3 bases, 5 bases remained unmatched. Single TCR cDNA molecules each had their own unique molecular identifier. TCRdb independently ran MiXCR on the 5' RACE reads; one entry per CDR3 protein. Seen here are around 26,000 distinct CDR3 sequences, 6.9% observed once, and the top ten hold approximately 15%. The sample comes from a study of spatial heterogeneity in lung cancer. On the study more broadly: The average count in raw reads for each unique TCR and UMI combination exceeded nine appearances.

The time point is: sample taken at primary tumor resection. The authors sequenced whole RNA from tumor, nontumor lung or frozen PBMC without sorting. The donor group consisted of around 77 patients who had untreated, early-stage non-small cell lung cancer. Sequenced here: PBMCs, sampled at surgery. This TCR was recovered from a male donor with early-stage non-small cell lung cancer. The rearrangement links TRBV5-1 to TRBJ2-7; 7 positions agree with TRBD1. DNA for the CDR3: TGCGCCAGCAGCTTTGACAGGGAGAGCTACGAGCAGTACTTC. Encoded protein: CASSFDRESYEQYF.